The 14 T cell receptor beta chains in this list originate from one sample, sequenced in a study of vaccination effects on CD4 cells after COVID-19 (dated by TCRdb to between 2022 and 2023). The library was produced with the immunoSEQ multiplex PCR assay. TCRdb obtained this table from immuneACCESS and retained in-frame rearrangements with V and J assigned. These tables miss some clones; where compared with another copy, unresolved V genes account for less than half of the shortfall, and the remainder is unexplained. The sample includes more than 20,000 clones, with 75% observed a single time. The ten biggest clones cover 15% to 20% of the sample. The ViraFEST assay stimulated PBMC with viral peptide pools and then used TCR sequencing to identify antigen-specific CD4+ T cell clonotypes by expansion. After roughly 11 days of culture, CD4+ T cells were isolated with the EasySep CD4+ T cell isolation kit. Healthy vaccine recipients had no prior SARS-CoV-2 infection, confirmed by negative nucleocapsid antibodies before and after vaccination.

For these receptors, no antigen is known. The sample here was CD4+ T cells from PBMCs cultured with HCoV-NL63 spike peptides, taken before COVID-19 vaccination. Explained via the paper, the cell subset or site label denotes: HCoV-NL63 spike overlapping peptide pool stimulation. These receptors all come from a human donor who received a COVID-19 vaccine.

The rearrangement links TRBV4-1 to TRBJ2-2, with D possibly being TRBD2 (5 bases). The CDR3 extends over 18 amino acids. Per the germline V gene, CDR1 is MGHRA and CDR2 is YSYEKL. Trimming stripped 6 bases from V and 2 bases from J, with 22 bases between. The CDR3 sequence is CASRTFASPKGNTGELFF. The CDR3 coding sequence is TGCGCCAGCAGAACGTTCGCTAGCCCTAAGGGTAACACCGGGGAGCTGTTTTTT.

J is TRBJ1-1 and V is TRBV15; D gene unclear. This CDR3 is 12 amino acids long. CDR1 and CDR2 from the germline V gene are LNHNV and YYDKDF (reference sequence). Trimming removed 7 bases from V and 3 bases from J, with 9 bases in between. The CDR3 DNA sequence: TGTGCCACCACAAAGCGGGACACTGAAGCTTTCTTT. It is translated as CATTKRDTEAFF.

The chain employs TRBV13 and TRBJ2-7; D not resolved. Trimming pared 3 bases from V and 4 bases from J, leaving 13 bases between. The CDR3 has 14 amino acids. Germline V lookup: CDR1 PRHDT, CDR2 FYEKMQ (reference sequence). The CDR3 here is CASSFGPTRYEQYF. Here the CDR3 DNA reads TGTGCCAGCAGCTTCGGACCGACACGGTACGAGCAGTACTTC.

The chain links TRBV5-6 to TRBJ2-6; no firm D call. Trimming removed 4 bases from V and 1 base from J, with 12 bases in between. The CDR3 is 16 residues long. Germline lookup yields CDR1 SGHDT and CDR2 YYEEEE. In DNA form, the CDR3 reads TGTGCCAGCAGCCCGGACGCGGTTTCTGGGGCCAACGTCCTGACTTTC. Translating gives CASSPDAVSGANVLTF.

V is TRBV28 and J is TRBJ1-2; D is unclear. CDR1 is MDHEN, CDR2 SYDVKM, per germline. The CDR3 runs to 13 residues. V lost 6 bases, J lost 4 bases, and 12 bases lay in between. For the CDR3, the DNA is TGTGCCAGCAGAGAAACAGCGATCTATGGCTACACCTTC. This translates into CASRETAIYGYTF.

This chain links TRBV28 with TRBJ1-1; possibly TRBD1 for D (6 bases). Trimming took off 6 bases at V and 0 bases at J, with 23 bases between the two ends. This CDR3 has 18 residues. CDR1 MDHEN and CDR2 SYDVKM come from the germline V gene. CDR3 DNA sequence: TGTGCCAGCAGAAAAGCCCGTAGGGGACACCTCATGAACACTGAAGCTTTCTTT. Translated, it gives CASRKARRGHLMNTEAFF. Combining the CDR3 with reference TRBV28 and TRBJ1-1 gives the whole variable domain DVKVTQSSRYLVKRTGEKVFLECVQDMDHENMFWYRQDPGLGLRLIYFSYDVKMKEKGDIPEGYSVSREKKERFSLILESASTNQTSMYLCASRKARRGHLMNTEAFFGQGTRLTVV.

This chain connects TRBV7-2 to TRBJ2-5; 13 nucleotides agree with TRBD2. There are 19 residues in the CDR3. CDR1 is SGHTA and CDR2 is FQGNSA in the germline V gene. Trimming removed 2 bases from V and 4 bases from J; junction bases left unmatched: 13. The CDR3 sequence is CASSLITSGRAKVLETQYF. The CDR3 DNA is TGTGCCAGCAGCTTAATTACTAGCGGGAGGGCTAAGGTCCTAGAGACCCAGTACTTC.

This clone was counted a few times. The rearrangement joins TRBV16 to TRBJ1-3; no definite D call. Germline CDR1 reads KGHSY; CDR2 reads FQNENV. With 0 bases removed from V and 3 bases from J, the gap between germline ends came to 12 bases. The CDR3 loop spans 16 amino acids. CDR3 amino acids: CASSQSRGVNGNTIYF. The CDR3 DNA sequence: TGTGCCAGCAGCCAATCCCGGGGAGTGAATGGAAACACCATATATTTT.

V is TRBV7-2 and J is TRBJ1-1; TRBD1 is a possible D gene (6 bases). Trimming shortened V by 7 bases and J by 1 base, and 10 bases separated the two germline ends. This CDR3 spans 13 amino acids. Germline lookup yields CDR1 SGHTA and CDR2 FQGNSA. CDR3 sequence (DNA): TGTGCCAGCACCGGACAGAGGAACACTGAAGCTTTCTTT. The encoded protein is CASTGQRNTEAFF.

This clone showed up just a few times. V usage is TRBV28 and J usage is TRBJ1-1, with a possible D match to TRBD1 (5 bases). Between the trimmed V and J ends, which lost 10 bases and 1 base, there was a span of 16 bases. Germline CDR1 MDHEN, CDR2 SYDVKM. The CDR3 length is 14 residues. In nucleotides, the CDR3 is TGTGCCATCACGGGGGTGGGGCCGAACACTGAAGCTTTCTTT. This gives the protein CAITGVGPNTEAFF.

V is TRBV6-5 and J is TRBJ2-7; TRBD1 matches 10 bases. The CDR3 sequence is 14 residues long. Trimming at V came to 6 bases and at J to 1 base, leaving 3 bases not matched to a gene. The germline CDR1 and CDR2 sequences are MNHEY and SVGAGI. This chain's CDR3 is CASSRDRGSYEQYF. Written as DNA, the CDR3 is TGTGCCAGCAGCCGGGACAGGGGATCCTACGAGCAGTACTTC.

The chain recombines TRBV30 with TRBJ2-6; unclear D gene. Per the germline V gene, CDR1 is GTSNPN and CDR2 is SVGIG (reference sequence). Trimming shortened V by 2 bases and J by 2 bases, and 7 bases separated the two germline ends. The CDR3 has 14 amino acids. CDR3 loop: CAWSSWTGANVLTF. DNA of the CDR3: TGTGCCTGGAGTTCGTGGACTGGGGCCAACGTCCTGACTTTC.

This clone has only a few counts. V and J are TRBV28 and TRBJ1-6, with D perhaps matching TRBD1 (6 bases). The V end lost 5 bases, the J end lost 7 bases, and 24 bases lay between the germline ends. The CDR3 is 18 amino acids. Germline values: CDR1 MDHEN, CDR2 SYDVKM. In DNA, the CDR3 is TGTGCCAGCAGTCCAAGATACTACAGGGAGAAGGCAAATTCACCCCTCCACTTT. Its translation is CASSPRYYREKANSPLHF.

The DNA of the CDR3 is TGTGCCAGCTCACCACGAGGGCGGGACACCATATATTTT. It encodes CASSPRGRDTIYF. V gene TRBV18 combines with J gene TRBJ1-3; D is ambiguous. CDR1 is KGHSH, CDR2 LQKENI, per germline. V shed 1 base and J shed 8 bases, with 9 bases lying between them. The length of the CDR3 is 13 residues.